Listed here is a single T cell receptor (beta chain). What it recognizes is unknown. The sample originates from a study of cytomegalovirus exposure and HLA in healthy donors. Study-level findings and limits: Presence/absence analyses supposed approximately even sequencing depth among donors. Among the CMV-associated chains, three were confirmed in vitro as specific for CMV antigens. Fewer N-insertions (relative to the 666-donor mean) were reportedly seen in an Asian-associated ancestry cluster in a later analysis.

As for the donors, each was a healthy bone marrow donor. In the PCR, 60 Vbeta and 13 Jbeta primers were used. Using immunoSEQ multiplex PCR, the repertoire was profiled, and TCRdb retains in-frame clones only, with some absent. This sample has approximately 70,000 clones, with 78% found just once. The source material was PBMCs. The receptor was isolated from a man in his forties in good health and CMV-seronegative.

The CDR3 here is CASSLFEGGELFF. The CDR3 nucleotides are TGTGCCAGCAGCTTGTTTGAGGGCGGGGAGCTGTTTTTT. This sequence joins TRBV7-8 and TRBJ2-2; D may be TRBD2 (5 bases). V lost 3 bases, J lost 7 bases, and 9 bases lay in between. Germline V CDR1 and CDR2: SGHVS, FQNEAQ. This CDR3 is 13 amino acids long. The full variable domain, completed using reference TRBV7-8 and TRBJ2-2, is GAGVSQSPRYKVAKRGQDVALRCDPISGHVSLFWYQQALGQGPEFLTYFQNEAQLDKSGLPSDRFFAERPEGSVSTLKIQRTQQEDSAVYLCASSLFEGGELFFGEGSRLTVL.